This TCR beta chain is from a study of regulatory T cells in long-lasting Graves disease. Across the study: Antithyroid drug exposure in newly diagnosed Graves' patients had lasted under 3 months. The study's findings and limits: Under persistent disease, TRBV28, TRBJ1-2 and TRBJ2-5 were used preferentially.

With regard to this clonotype: The antigen remains unidentified.

Time point meaning: newly diagnosed GD, antithyroid drugs for less than 3 months. Isolated PBMC RNA provided the starting material for the TCR library. According to the study, TCR beta libraries were built with iRepertoire HTBI primers and CDR3-region Arm-PCR. TCRdb redid the calling of the multiplex PCR reads with MiXCR, one entry per CDR3 protein. The data contain more than 300,000 distinct CDR3 sequences, 16% of them seen just once; the ten biggest clones take up 20% to 25%. The CDR3 has 16 amino acids. CDR1 and CDR2 (germline): MGHRA, YSYEKL. Trimming removed 8 bases from V and 0 bases from J, with 17 bases in between. The same data also went into a second study, on T cells in Graves' hyperthyroidism and ophthalmopathy. From that paper: The HTBI primer set was used in a first-round RT-PCR of the TCR CDR3. Most thyroid clonotypes expanded above 0.001 were also detected in blood.

Here the sequenced sample was peripheral blood mononuclear cells (PBMCs), taken at new diagnosis, from a patient treated with antithyroid drugs. The rearrangement links TRBV4-1 to TRBJ1-5; D perhaps matches TRBD1 (5 bases). This clonotype was obtained from a woman in her late teens or twenties with Graves disease. CDR3 region: CASSRRQLYSNQPQHF. In nucleotides, the CDR3 is TGCGCCAGCTCTAGAAGACAGCTGTATAGCAATCAGCCCCAGCATTTT.